This T cell receptor beta chain was profiled in a study of identical twins. TCRdb processed the 5' RACE reads anew with MiXCR; each CDR3 protein has one entry. The sample consists of over 600,000 distinct CDR3 sequences, roughly 20% of them appearing once. CDR3 length equals 13 residues. After removal of 7 bases from V and 5 bases from J, the junction contained 4 bases not matched to a gene. This sample was shared with a second study, whose subject was T cells expressing NK-cell markers. That publication notes: Seven of the eight sequenced donors were classified as HCMV-seropositive, and one was classified as seronegative. For several experiments, T cell sorting was restricted to the alpha-beta TCR population by means of an anti-gamma-delta TCR antibody.

The genes are TRBV23-1 and TRBJ2-1, with 8 positions matching TRBD1. TRBV23-1 is an open reading frame, and its role is uncertain. The clonotype originates from a woman under 30 in good health. Sequencing was carried out using PBMCs. This chain's CDR3 is CASILQGDNEQFF. The CDR3 coding sequence is TGCGCCAGCATCCTACAGGGGGACAATGAGCAGTTCTTC.